This note documents a single T cell receptor (beta chain) sequence. This entry comes from a study of blood T cell repertoires in COVID-19. Only in-frame clones appear in the TCRdb table, and some are missing; sequencing was by immunoSEQ multiplex PCR. The sample lists roughly 250,000 clones, 70% to 90% occurring once. Input material: peripheral blood. This TCR was recovered from a man aged 50-60 years with acute or convalescent COVID-19.

For the CDR3, the DNA is TGTGCCAGTAGTTCTGCCGGGACAGATGTTCATTACGAGCAGTACTTC. It translates to CASSSAGTDVHYEQYF. The chain has TRBV19 and TRBJ2-7; TRBD1 matches at 7 bases. The CDR3 extends over 16 amino acids. J gave up 4 bases and V 5 bases, and 14 bases lay outside the gene matches. Germline loops: CDR1 LNHDA, CDR2 SQIVND (reference sequence).